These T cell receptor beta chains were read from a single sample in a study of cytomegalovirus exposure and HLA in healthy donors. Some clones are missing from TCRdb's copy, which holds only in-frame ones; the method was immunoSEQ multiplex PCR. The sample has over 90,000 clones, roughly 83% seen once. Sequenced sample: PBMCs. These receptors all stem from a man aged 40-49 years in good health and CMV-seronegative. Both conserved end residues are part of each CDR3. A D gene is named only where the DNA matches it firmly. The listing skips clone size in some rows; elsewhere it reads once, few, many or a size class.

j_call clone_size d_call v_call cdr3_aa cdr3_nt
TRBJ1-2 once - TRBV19 CASSNRDFAATF TGTGCCAGTAGTAACCGGGACTTTGCCGCCACCTTC
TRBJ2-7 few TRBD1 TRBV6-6 CASSYAGTASYEQYF TGTGCCAGCAGTTACGCCGGGACAGCTTCCTACGAGCAGTACTTC
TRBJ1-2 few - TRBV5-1 CASSSGRGIGYTF TGCGCCAGCAGCTCGGGGCGGGGAATCGGCTACACCTTC
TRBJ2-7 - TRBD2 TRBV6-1 CASRLTSGGGEQYF TGTGCCAGCAGGCTGACTAGCGGGGGGGGCGAGCAGTACTTC
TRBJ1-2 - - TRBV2 CASTSLLYGYTF TGTGCCAGCACGAGCCTCCTCTATGGCTACACCTTC
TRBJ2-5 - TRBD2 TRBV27 CASSSLGGGAVETQYF TGTGCCAGCAGTTCTTTAGGCGGGGGGGCCGTCGAGACCCAGTACTTC
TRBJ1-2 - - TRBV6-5 CASTSRGAYYGYTF TGTGCCAGCACCTCCCGTGGGGCTTACTATGGCTACACCTTC
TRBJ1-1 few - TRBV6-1 CASSRFGQMNTEAFF TGTGCCAGCAGTCGGTTCGGACAGATGAACACTGAAGCTTTCTTT
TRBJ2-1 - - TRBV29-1 CSVPLLANNEQFF TGCAGCGTTCCCCTGTTAGCGAACAATGAGCAGTTCTTC
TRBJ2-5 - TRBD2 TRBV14 CASSQEASGGLLGETQYF TGTGCCAGCAGCCAAGAGGCTAGCGGGGGGCTCCTCGGGGAGACCCAGTACTTC
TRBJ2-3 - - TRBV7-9 CASTDGGTDTQYF TGTGCCAGCACCGACGGGGGAACCGATACGCAGTATTTT
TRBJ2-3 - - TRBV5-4 CASLTAGSDTQYF TGTGCCAGCCTGACGGCGGGATCAGATACGCAGTATTTT
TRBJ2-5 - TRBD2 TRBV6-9 CASSYGTSGGQETQYF TGTGCCAGCAGTTATGGGACTAGCGGGGGCCAAGAGACCCAGTACTTC
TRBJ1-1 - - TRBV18 CASSGQLNTEAFF TGTGCCAGCTCCGGACAGCTGAACACTGAAGCTTTCTTT
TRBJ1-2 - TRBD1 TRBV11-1 CASSLALPGQGDPGYTF TGTGCCAGCAGCTTAGCGCTACCGGGACAGGGGGACCCTGGCTACACCTTC
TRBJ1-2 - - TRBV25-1 CASKGVGGYTF TGTGCCAGCAAAGGGGTCGGTGGCTACACCTTC
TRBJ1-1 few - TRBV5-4 CASSLSGRRGAFF TGTGCCAGCAGCTTGTCGGGTCGTCGCGGAGCTTTCTTT
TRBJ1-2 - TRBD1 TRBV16 CASSHRQGNGYTF TGTGCCAGCAGCCATCGACAGGGGAATGGCTACACCTTC
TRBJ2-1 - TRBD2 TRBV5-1 CASSLGGSRRGGRDEQFF TGCGCCAGCAGCTTGGGGGGCTCACGGCGGGGGGGCCGAGATGAGCAGTTCTTC
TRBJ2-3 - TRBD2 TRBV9 CASSVRDYADTQYF TGTGCCAGCAGCGTTAGGGACTATGCAGATACGCAGTATTTT
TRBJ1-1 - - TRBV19 CASSPRILNTEAFF TGTGCCAGTAGTCCCAGGATTCTTAACACTGAAGCTTTCTTT
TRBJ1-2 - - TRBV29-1 CSVGTGPNYGYTF TGCAGCGTTGGTACAGGGCCCAACTATGGCTACACCTTC
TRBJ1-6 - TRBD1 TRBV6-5 CASSNRGIGRAPLHF TGTGCCAGCAGTAACAGGGGGATCGGAAGGGCACCCCTCCACTTT
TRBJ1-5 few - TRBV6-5 CASSYAGFNQPQHF TGTGCCAGCAGTTATGCAGGGTTTAATCAGCCCCAGCATTTT
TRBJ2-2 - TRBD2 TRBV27 CASSLWSGGSNTGELFF TGTGCCAGCAGTTTATGGTCGGGGGGTTCGAACACCGGGGAGCTGTTTTTT
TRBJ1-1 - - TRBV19 CASGGVGTEAFF TGTGCCAGTGGGGGGGTTGGCACTGAAGCTTTCTTT
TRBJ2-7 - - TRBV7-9 CASSLLVDEQYF TGTGCCAGCAGCTTATTGGTAGACGAGCAGTACTTC
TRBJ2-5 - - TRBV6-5 CASRAGSQETQYF TGTGCCAGCAGGGCGGGGAGCCAAGAGACCCAGTACTTC
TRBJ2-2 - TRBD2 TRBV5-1 CASSRTSGGTAGELFF TGCGCCAGCAGCCGGACTAGCGGGGGGACGGCCGGGGAGCTGTTTTTT
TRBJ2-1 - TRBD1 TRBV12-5 CASGLVHRGDNEQFF TGTGCTAGTGGTTTGGTACACAGGGGAGACAATGAGCAGTTCTTC
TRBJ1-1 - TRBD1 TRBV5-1 CASSPGTGGAGTEAFF TGCGCCAGCAGCCCCGGGACAGGGGGCGCGGGGACTGAAGCTTTCTTT
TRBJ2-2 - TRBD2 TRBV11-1 CASRARGGDTGELFF TGTGCCAGCAGGGCTCGCGGGGGGGACACCGGGGAGCTGTTTTTT
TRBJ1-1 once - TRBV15 CATSRGGRGNTEAFF TGTGCCACCAGCAGAGGGGGCAGGGGGAACACTGAAGCTTTCTTT
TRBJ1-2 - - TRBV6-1 CASSERRRQGSYGYTF TGTGCCAGCAGTGAAAGGAGGAGGCAGGGGAGCTATGGCTACACCTTC
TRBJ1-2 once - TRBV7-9 CASSSGQSSGYTF TGTGCCAGCAGCTCAGGACAGTCGAGTGGCTACACCTTC
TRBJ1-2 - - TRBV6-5 CASSYRAGGGYTF TGTGCCAGCAGTTACCGGGCAGGCGGGGGCTACACCTTC
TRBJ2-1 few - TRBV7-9 CASSLAGAGSNEQFF TGTGCCAGCAGCTTAGCAGGGGCAGGTTCGAATGAGCAGTTCTTC
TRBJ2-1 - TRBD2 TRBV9 CASSVEAGNIYNEQFF TGTGCCAGCAGCGTAGAAGCGGGGAACATCTACAATGAGCAGTTCTTC
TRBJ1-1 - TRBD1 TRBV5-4 CASGKQGVGVNTEAFF TGTGCCAGCGGCAAACAGGGGGTAGGGGTGAACACTGAAGCTTTCTTT
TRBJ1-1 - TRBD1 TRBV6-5 CASSYSSGTGVAFF TGTGCCAGCAGTTACTCCAGTGGGACAGGGGTAGCTTTCTTT
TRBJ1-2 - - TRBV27 CASSLSNPNHYGYTF TGTGCCAGCAGTTTATCGAACCCTAACCACTATGGCTACACCTTC
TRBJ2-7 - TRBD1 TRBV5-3 CARKDRDRDPYEQYF TGTGCCAGGAAAGACCGGGACAGGGATCCCTACGAGCAGTACTTC
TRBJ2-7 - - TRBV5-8 CASRTHRDFLYEQYF TGTGCCAGCAGAACTCACCGGGACTTCCTCTACGAGCAGTACTTC
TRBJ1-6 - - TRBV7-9 CASSLTPEFNNSPLHF TGTGCCAGCAGCCTCACCCCAGAATTTAATAATTCACCCCTCCACTTT
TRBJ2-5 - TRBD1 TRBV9 CASSSRGTGASWQYF TGTGCCAGCAGTTCCCGAGGGACAGGGGCCTCATGGCAGTACTTC
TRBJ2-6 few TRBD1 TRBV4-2 CASSPGGSGANVLTF TGTGCCAGCAGCCCAGGGGGCTCTGGGGCCAACGTCCTGACTTTC
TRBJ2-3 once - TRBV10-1 CASSELSPDTQYF TGCGCCAGCAGTGAGCTTAGCCCCGATACGCAGTATTTT
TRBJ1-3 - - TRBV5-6 CASSLGGSGNTIYF TGTGCCAGCAGCTTGGGCGGCTCTGGAAACACCATATATTTT
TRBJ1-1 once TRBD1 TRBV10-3 CAIRETGPGIAAFF TGTGCCATCAGGGAGACAGGGCCGGGAATTGCAGCTTTCTTT
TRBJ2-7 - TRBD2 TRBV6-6 CASSSAGGRTYEQYF TGTGCCAGCAGTTCGGCGGGGGGGCGGACCTACGAGCAGTACTTC